Shown below are 17 T cell receptor beta chains from a single sample sequenced in a study of blood T cell repertoires in COVID-19. This table comes from immunoSEQ multiplex PCR, and its TCRdb copy is limited to in-frame clones, with some not included. The sample contains over 90,000 clones, 75% to 95% of which appear only once. Input material: peripheral blood. The receptors stem from a man aged 18-30 years with acute or convalescent COVID-19.

The genes are TRBV5-4 and TRBJ2-1, with D tentatively TRBD2 (6 bases). V lost 4 bases, J lost 7 bases, and 21 bases lay in between. Germline-derived CDR1 and CDR2 are SGHNT and YYREEE (reference sequence). The CDR3 has 16 residues. As DNA, the CDR3 is TGTGCCAGCAGCCCGCAGGGTCGGGGGTCCGGGAATGAGCAGTTCTTC. Translated: CASSPQGRGSGNEQFF.

The chain couples TRBV5-4 to TRBJ2-1; D might be TRBD2 (6 bases). CDR3 size: 16 residues. The germline CDR1 and CDR2 sequences are SGHNT and YYREEE (reference sequence). The V and J ends lost 4 bases and 1 base respectively, with 15 bases between them. The CDR3 region is CASSSPGLGSYNEQFF. The CDR3 region has the DNA TGTGCCAGCAGCAGCCCGGGACTCGGTTCCTACAATGAGCAGTTCTTC.

The chain combines TRBV18 with TRBJ1-1; no clear D gene. Looked up from germline, CDR1 is KGHSH and CDR2 is LQKENI. V was shortened by 1 base and J by 4 bases, with 4 bases between the two germline ends. This CDR3 comprises 12 residues. The CDR3 coding sequence is TGTGCCAGCTCACCACAACTCACTGAAGCTTTCTTT. This gives the protein CASSPQLTEAFF. Filled out from reference TRBV18 and TRBJ1-1, the complete variable domain reads NAGVMQNPRHLVRRRGQEARLRCSPMKGHSHVYWYRQLPEEGLKFMVYLQKENIIDESGMPKERFSAEFPKEGPSILRIQQVVRGDSAAYFCASSPQLTEAFFGQGTRLTVV.

This chain joins TRBV5-1 and TRBJ1-1, with TRBD1 as a possible D gene (5 bases). Between the trimmed V and J ends, which lost 4 bases and 2 bases, there was a span of 12 bases. This CDR3 is built from 14 residues. Germline values: CDR1 SGHRS, CDR2 YFSETQ. The CDR3 nucleotides read TGCGCCAGCAGCAGAGGGGAGGTTAACACTGAAGCTTTCTTT. It specifies CASSRGEVNTEAFF. Filled out from reference TRBV5-1 and TRBJ1-1, the complete variable domain reads KAGVTQTPRYLIKTRGQQVTLSCSPISGHRSVSWYQQTPGQGLQFLFEYFSETQRNKGNFPGRFSGRQFSNSRSEMNVSTLELGDSALYLCASSRGEVNTEAFFGQGTRLTVV.

This chain links TRBV6-2 or TRBV6-3 with TRBJ1-5; 8 nucleotides match TRBD1. Germline V gene data show CDR1 as MNHEY and CDR2 as SVGEGT. The CDR3 contains 16 residues. V shed 6 bases, J shed 2 bases, and the junction held 9 bases outside the gene matches. The CDR3 spells CASSPADRVGNQPQHF. CDR3 DNA: TGTGCCAGCAGCCCCGCGGACAGGGTGGGCAATCAGCCCCAGCATTTT.

The gene calls are TRBV7-9 and TRBJ2-5; the match to TRBD1 covers 9 bases. Germline CDR1 reads SEHNR; CDR2 reads FQNEAQ (reference sequence). Germline trimming cut 5 bases from V and 14 bases from J; bases unmatched to any gene: 21. The CDR3 runs 16 residues. CDR3 sequence: CASSLMGTGILGAFYF. The CDR3 DNA reads TGTGCCAGCAGCCTGATGGGGACAGGGATTTTGGGAGCATTTTACTTC.

CDR3 in amino acids: CAISGGTEAFF. CDR3 sequence (DNA): TGTGCCATATCGGGGGGAACTGAAGCTTTCTTT. This chain joins TRBV5-4 and TRBJ1-1; possible D gene TRBD1, 5 bases. Deletions cut 9 bases from V and 5 bases from J, with 11 bases between. There are 11 residues in the CDR3. Per the germline V gene, CDR1 is SGHNT and CDR2 is YYREEE (reference sequence).

The chain is built from TRBV19 and TRBJ1-5; 7 bases fit TRBD1. The CDR3 spans 13 residues. Trimming at V came to 8 bases and at J to 4 bases, leaving 5 bases not matched to a gene. Germline V gives CDR1 LNHDA, CDR2 SQIVND (reference sequence). CDR3 sequence reads: CASSTGPNQPQHF. CDR3 coding DNA: TGTGCCAGTTCGACAGGGCCTAATCAGCCCCAGCATTTT.

This chain uses TRBV28 with TRBJ2-1; 9 nucleotides agree with TRBD2. V lost 5 bases and J lost 3; bases outside the gene matches: 8. This CDR3 has 16 amino acids. Germline V gives CDR1 MDHEN, CDR2 SYDVKM. DNA of the CDR3: TGTGCCAGCAGTGGTTTAATGCGGGAGGGCTACAATGAGCAGTTCTTC. This encodes CASSGLMREGYNEQFF.

The V call is TRBV3-1 (or the pseudogene TRBV3-2), the J call TRBJ2-7; D is unresolved. Between the trimmed V and J ends, which lost 4 bases and 0 bases, there was a span of 4 bases. Germline-derived CDR1 and CDR2 are LGHDT and YNNKEL (reference sequence). There are 12 residues in the CDR3. The DNA for the CDR3 is TGTGCCAGCAGCCCCAACTCCTACGAGCAGTACTTC. Amino acids: CASSPNSYEQYF.

This chain links TRBV21-1 with TRBJ2-7; TRBD1 is the table's D call, not checked against the DNA. TRBV21-1 is classified as a pseudogene. This CDR3 spans 13 amino acids. The CDR3 protein is CAPAPQAGYEQYF. The DNA for the CDR3 is TGTGCCCCAGCACCCCAGGCAGGCTACGAGCAGTACTTC.

The chain employs TRBV14 and TRBJ2-1; maybe TRBD2 (5 bases). Trimming cost V 0 bases and J 10 bases, with 10 bases left between them. CDR1 SGHDN and CDR2 FVKESK come from the germline V gene. This CDR3 has 13 amino acids. The CDR3 region is CASSQEVGGEQFF. CDR3 DNA: TGTGCCAGCAGCCAAGAGGTTGGAGGAGAGCAGTTCTTC.

The chain employs TRBV4-1 and TRBJ1-3, with D maybe TRBD1 (6 bases). The CDR3 loop spans 16 amino acids. The V end was cut by 0 bases, the J end by 4 bases, with 13 bases between. Germline CDR1 reads MGHRA; CDR2 reads YSYEKL. In nucleotides, the CDR3 is TGCGCCAGCAGCCAAGATCGAGGGACATCAGGAAACACCATATATTTT. Translating gives CASSQDRGTSGNTIYF.

This chain uses TRBV7-9 with TRBJ1-2, with D perhaps matching TRBD1 (5 bases). Trimming stripped 4 bases from V and 3 bases from J, with 21 bases between. This CDR3 is built from 17 residues. The V gene's germline CDR1 is SEHNR and CDR2 FQNEAQ (reference sequence). The CDR3 region has the DNA TGTGCCAGCAGCTCACTCTCCGGGCAGGGTCGTCACTATGGCTACACCTTC. It is translated as CASSSLSGQGRHYGYTF.

J is TRBJ1-2 and V is TRBV4-2; 7 bases agree with TRBD1. V lost 0 bases, J lost 9 bases, and 10 bases stayed unmatched. Germline assignment: CDR1 LGHNA and CDR2 YNFKEQ. The CDR3 has 15 amino acids. CDR3 nucleotides: TGTGCCAGCAGCCAAGAGCAGGGTACAGGGGATCGCTACACCTTC. Encoded protein: CASSQEQGTGDRYTF.

This chain links TRBV5-1 with TRBJ2-1, with 10 nucleotides matching TRBD1. The length of the CDR3 is 13 residues. Losses at the gene ends were 5 bases for V and 10 bases for J; bases not matched to a gene: 6. Germline CDR1 and CDR2: SGHRS and YFSETQ. CDR3 DNA: TGCGCCAGCAGTTGGGACAGGGGAGCCGAGCAGTTCTTC. It codes for CASSWDRGAEQFF.

The chain links TRBV11-2 to TRBJ1-2; D not resolved. Between the trimmed V and J ends, which lost 3 bases and 6 bases, there was a span of 8 bases. The CDR3 covers 12 residues. The V gene's germline CDR1 is SGHAT and CDR2 FQNNGV. The CDR3 DNA reads TGTGCCAGCAGCTTTGGAGTGGATGGCTACACCTTC. It encodes CASSFGVDGYTF.